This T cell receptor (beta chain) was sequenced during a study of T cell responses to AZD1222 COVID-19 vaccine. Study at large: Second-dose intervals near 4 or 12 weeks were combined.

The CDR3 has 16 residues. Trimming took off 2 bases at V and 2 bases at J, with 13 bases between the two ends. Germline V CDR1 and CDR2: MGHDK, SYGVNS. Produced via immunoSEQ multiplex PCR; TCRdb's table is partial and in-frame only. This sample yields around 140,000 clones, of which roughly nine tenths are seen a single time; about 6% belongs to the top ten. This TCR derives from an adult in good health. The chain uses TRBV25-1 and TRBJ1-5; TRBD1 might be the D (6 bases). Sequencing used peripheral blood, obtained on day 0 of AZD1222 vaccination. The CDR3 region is CASSEEGRGGNQPQHF. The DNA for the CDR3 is TGTGCCAGCAGTGAAGAGGGCAGGGGTGGCAATCAGCCCCAGCATTTT.